The source of this TCR beta chain is a study of naive and memory T cell subsets. General study findings and limits: There was no ground truth to check naive and memory subset results. Over 95% of naive TCR sequences appeared only once after error correction, unlike memory subsets.

Regarding this clonotype: Its antigen is not known.

The beta constant-region primer was an equimolar mix of two oligonucleotides covering TRBC1 and TRBC2. The ligated cDNA underwent four PCR rounds using SP2 and nested alpha and beta constant-region primers. Ligation attached a single-stranded oligonucleotide with a 12-nucleotide UMI and the SP2 primer to the cDNA 3' end. A single record per CDR3 protein comes from TCRdb applying MiXCR to the UMI-ligation and nested PCR reads. The sample lists 85,000 or so distinct CDR3 sequences, over 8.5% seen once, with 1.2% in the top ten. The CDR3 spans 13 residues. V was clipped by 9 bases and J by 4 bases, with 13 bases between them. CD4+ T cell IFNgamma after overnight CMV lysate exposure gave donor CMV status.

The receptor's source is a human donor in good health. This chain connects TRBV12-3 or TRBV12-4 to TRBJ1-5; D possibly corresponds to TRBD1 (5 bases). Sequencing input: naive CD8+ T cells from blood. DNA of the CDR3: TGTGCCAGTCGGGGGGGGGGGAATCAGCCCCAGCATTTT. This translates into CASRGGGNQPQHF.